The rows below give T cell receptor beta chains drawn from one sample of a study of CD8+CD57+ T cells in acquired aplastic anemia. TCRdb re-analysed the reads in MiXCR, keeping a single row per CDR3 protein. The data contain 90,000 to 130,000 distinct CDR3 sequences, about half of them singletons. Sequencing was carried out using sorted CD4+, CD8+, or CD8+CD57+ T cells (not recorded which) from PBMCs. The receptors come from a human donor in good health, serving as a control. The CDR3 runs from the conserved cysteine through the conserved F or W. The order of the fields is J gene, V gene, CDR3 protein.

TRBJ1-6 TRBV6-5 CASSSNAERRNSPLHF
TRBJ1-2 TRBV19 CASSIAEGYTF
TRBJ1-6 TRBV7-8 CASSLVPGGNSPLHF
TRBJ1-1 TRBV10-3 CAIGRGPKDTEAFF
TRBJ2-1 TRBV10-1 CASSAGTGDREQFF
TRBJ1-2 TRBV15 CATSFRTVGYTF
TRBJ1-1 TRBV5-1 CASSLAPRQLSEAFF
TRBJ1-1 TRBV7-9 CASSAPQGMNTEAFF
TRBJ1-6 TRBV2 CASSPGLGNSPLHF
TRBJ1-6 TRBV6-5 CASSYDRGSSPLHF
TRBJ2-7 TRBV2 CASSADYEQYF
TRBJ2-7 TRBV15 CATSVSGVWGEQYF
TRBJ2-2 TRBV25-1 CASSFSILPGQGITNTGELFF
TRBJ1-1 TRBV10-3 CATDPSGTIMEAFF
TRBJ2-2 TRBV2 CASRESTGSAGELFF
TRBJ2-7 TRBV7-9 CASSLARHDEQYF
TRBJ1-5 TRBV7-2 CASSPDRSPNQPQHF
TRBJ1-2 TRBV11-2 CASSLEPGQVFHGYTF
TRBJ1-4 TRBV15 CATSYRGPNEKLFF
TRBJ2-1 TRBV12-3/TRBV12-4 CASSPSQSYNEQFF
TRBJ1-5 TRBV7-2 CASSLITGSQPQHF
TRBJ2-3 TRBV5-1 CASSPTGDRTDTQYF
TRBJ1-3 TRBV9 CASSVEGRDRLF
TRBJ2-5 TRBV9 CATSGVTGKLEIQYF
TRBJ1-1 TRBV9 CASSVGDRNTEAFF
TRBJ1-2 TRBV9 CASSEGVGYTF
TRBJ2-2 TRBV2 CASSEPRIQGGELFF
TRBJ2-3 TRBV9 CASRGQGYDTQYF
TRBJ1-2 TRBV24-1 CATSDLTGGHGYTF
TRBJ2-7 TRBV2 CASSLGDERHF
TRBJ2-7 TRBV5-6 CASSSVSGREQYF
TRBJ1-1 TRBV7-2 CASSLPRREAFF
TRBJ1-2 TRBV10-3 CAISESGTKISGYTF
TRBJ2-3 TRBV9 CASSVAGEEYTETDTQYF
TRBJ2-1 TRBV29-1 CSSGTSEQFF
TRBJ1-2 TRBV7-9 CASSPDNYGYTF
TRBJ2-5 TRBV29-1 CSVEDPGRGRNLETQYF
TRBJ2-1 TRBV19 CASSMGQGANEQFF
TRBJ1-2 TRBV13 CASSAGQGTGGYTF
TRBJ1-6 TRBV5-6 CASSEGTASNSPLHF
TRBJ1-1 TRBV5-5 CASSLVTGSTEAFF
TRBJ1-2 TRBV12-3/TRBV12-4 CASSSGQPYGYTF
TRBJ2-1 TRBV6-2/TRBV6-3 CASSYEVSTQFEQFF
TRBJ1-6 TRBV5-6 CASSSTGEGSPLHF
TRBJ2-3 TRBV29-1 CSVEDPRRGGQYF
TRBJ2-3 TRBV24-1 CATGSGGASDTQYF
TRBJ2-4 TRBV27 CASSSPWAGPENIQYF
TRBJ2-5 TRBV9 CASSVRGETQYF
TRBJ2-1 TRBV20-1 CSARGPGTGVGGEQFF
TRBJ1-2 TRBV29-1 CSVGTPGRTYGYTF
TRBJ2-5 TRBV4-1 CASSQDVRSQETQYF
TRBJ2-2 TRBV12-3/TRBV12-4 CASSPNLDTGELFF
TRBJ1-5 TRBV20-1 CSASVAGQNQPQHF